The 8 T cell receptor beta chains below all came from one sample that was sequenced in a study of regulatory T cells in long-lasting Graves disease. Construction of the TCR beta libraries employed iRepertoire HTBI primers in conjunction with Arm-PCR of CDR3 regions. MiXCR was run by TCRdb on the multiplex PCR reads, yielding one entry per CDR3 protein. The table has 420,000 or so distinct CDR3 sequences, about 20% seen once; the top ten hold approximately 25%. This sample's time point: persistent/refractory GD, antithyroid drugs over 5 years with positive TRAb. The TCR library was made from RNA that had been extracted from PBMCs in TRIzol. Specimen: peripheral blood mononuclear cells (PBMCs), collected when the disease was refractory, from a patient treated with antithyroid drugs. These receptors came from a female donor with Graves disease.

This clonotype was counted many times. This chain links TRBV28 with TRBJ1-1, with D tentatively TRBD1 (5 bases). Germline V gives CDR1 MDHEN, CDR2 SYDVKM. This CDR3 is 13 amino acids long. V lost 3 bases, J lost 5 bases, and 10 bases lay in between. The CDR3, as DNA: TGTGCCAGCAGTTTGGGACGGGAGACTGAAGCTTTCTTT. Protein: CASSLGRETEAFF.

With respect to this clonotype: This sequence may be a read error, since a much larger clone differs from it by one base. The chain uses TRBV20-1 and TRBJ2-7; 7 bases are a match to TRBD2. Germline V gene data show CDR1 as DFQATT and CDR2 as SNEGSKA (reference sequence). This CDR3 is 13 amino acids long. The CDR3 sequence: CSARGASGYEQHF. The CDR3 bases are TGCAGTGCTAGAGGCGCTAGCGGCTACGAGCAGCACTTC.

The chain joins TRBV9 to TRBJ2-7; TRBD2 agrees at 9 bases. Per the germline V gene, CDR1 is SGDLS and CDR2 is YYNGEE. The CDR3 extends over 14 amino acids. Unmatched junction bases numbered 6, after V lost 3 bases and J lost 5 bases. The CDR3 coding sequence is TGTGCCAGCAGCGGGAGCGGGAGGTTCCACGAGCAGTACTTC. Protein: CASSGSGRFHEQYF.

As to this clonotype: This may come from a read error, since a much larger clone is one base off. CDR3 nucleotide sequence: TGTGCCAGCAGCGTTCGGCGGGAGAGGGAGATCCAGTACTTC. This translates into CASSVRREREIQYF. The chain employs TRBV7-2 and TRBJ2-5, with 7 nucleotides matching TRBD2. The germline V gene encodes CDR1 SGHTA and CDR2 FQGNSA. The CDR3 runs to 14 residues.

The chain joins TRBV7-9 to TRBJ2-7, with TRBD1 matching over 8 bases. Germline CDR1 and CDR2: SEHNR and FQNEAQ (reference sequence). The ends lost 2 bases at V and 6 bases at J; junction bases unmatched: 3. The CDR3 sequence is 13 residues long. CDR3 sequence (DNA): TGTGCCAGCAGCTTAAACCAGGGGGCCGAGCAGTACTTC. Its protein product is CASSLNQGAEQYF.

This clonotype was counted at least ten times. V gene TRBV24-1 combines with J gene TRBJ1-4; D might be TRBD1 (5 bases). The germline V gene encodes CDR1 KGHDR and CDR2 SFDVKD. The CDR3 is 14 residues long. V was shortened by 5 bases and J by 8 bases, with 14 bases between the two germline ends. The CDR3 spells CATSARGGDEKLFF. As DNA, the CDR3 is TGTGCCACCAGTGCTCGTGGTGGGGACGAAAAACTGTTTTTT.

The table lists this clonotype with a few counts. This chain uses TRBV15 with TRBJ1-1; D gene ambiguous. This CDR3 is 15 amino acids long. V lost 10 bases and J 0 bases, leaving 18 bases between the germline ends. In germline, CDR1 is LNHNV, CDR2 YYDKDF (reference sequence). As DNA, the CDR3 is TGTGCCATCCGAGGCCACCCAATCATGAACACTGAAGCTTTCTTT. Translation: CAIRGHPIMNTEAFF.

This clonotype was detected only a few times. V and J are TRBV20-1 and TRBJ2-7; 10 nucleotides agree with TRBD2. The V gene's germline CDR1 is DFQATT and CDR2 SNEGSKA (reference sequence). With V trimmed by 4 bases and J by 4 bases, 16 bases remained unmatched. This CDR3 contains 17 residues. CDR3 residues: CSATQSLAGLPEYEQYF. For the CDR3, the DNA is TGCAGTGCTACCCAATCACTAGCGGGGTTGCCCGAGTACGAGCAGTACTTC.